This TCR beta chain comes out of a study of blood T cell repertoires in COVID-19. On the study more broadly: Some COVID-19 samples were acute and others convalescent; all came from the United States, Italy and Spain. Sources were T cells, B-cell-depleted T cells, or PBMCs; the material itself was cDNA or gDNA.

This study enrolled people aged 18 to 89 from about two dozen US geographic areas. Exposed study participants had met a COVID-19 case within 2 weeks before entry. Assay: immunoSEQ multiplex PCR; the TCRdb copy retains only in-frame clones and omits some. The data contain 200,000 to 250,000 clones, about 83% of them singletons. Trimming took 1 base from V and 5 from J, leaving 8 bases between them. Per the germline V gene, CDR1 is SGHTA and CDR2 is FQGTGA. CDR3 length: 13 residues. The TCR originated in a woman aged 45-59 years who had been exposed to COVID-19. The chain joins TRBV7-3 to TRBJ1-1, with D possibly being TRBD1 (5 bases). Sequences were obtained from PBMCs or T cells enriched from blood (not recorded which). CDR3 DNA sequence: TGTGCCAGCAGCTTAAGCAGGGTGACTGAAGCTTTCTTT. Amino acids: CASSLSRVTEAFF. The whole variable domain, remainder taken from reference TRBV7-3 and TRBJ1-1, is GAGVSQTPSNKVTEKGKYVELRCDPISGHTALYWYRQSLGQGPEFLIYFQGTGAADDSGLPNDRFFAVRPEGSVSTLKIQRTERGDSAVYLCASSLSRVTEAFFGQGTRLTVV.